There are many counts of the clone carrying this T cell receptor beta chain. Hyperthyroidism was newly diagnosed in patients aged 18 to 65 (duration under 2 months). The data are from a study of T cells in Graves' hyperthyroidism and ophthalmopathy. Using RNA transcripts as the source, TCR beta CDR3 regions were amplified. TCR CDR3 regions were first amplified by RT-PCR with HTBI primers. TCRdb reanalysed the multiplex PCR reads using MiXCR and keeps one entry per CDR3 protein. The data contain about 360,000 distinct CDR3 sequences, about 13% of them singletons. Trimming stripped 7 bases from V and 3 bases from J, with 18 bases between. Germline CDR1 reads MDHEN; CDR2 reads SYDVKM. This CDR3 has 16 residues.

The chain links TRBV28 to TRBJ2-2; perhaps TRBD1 as D (6 bases). The TCR comes from a woman aged 18-29 years with Graves' hyperthyroidism. The sequencing input was blood. CDR3: CASTSPPTGYTGELFF. CDR3 sequence (DNA): TGTGCCAGCACCTCCCCCCCAACAGGGTACACCGGGGAGCTGTTTTTT.